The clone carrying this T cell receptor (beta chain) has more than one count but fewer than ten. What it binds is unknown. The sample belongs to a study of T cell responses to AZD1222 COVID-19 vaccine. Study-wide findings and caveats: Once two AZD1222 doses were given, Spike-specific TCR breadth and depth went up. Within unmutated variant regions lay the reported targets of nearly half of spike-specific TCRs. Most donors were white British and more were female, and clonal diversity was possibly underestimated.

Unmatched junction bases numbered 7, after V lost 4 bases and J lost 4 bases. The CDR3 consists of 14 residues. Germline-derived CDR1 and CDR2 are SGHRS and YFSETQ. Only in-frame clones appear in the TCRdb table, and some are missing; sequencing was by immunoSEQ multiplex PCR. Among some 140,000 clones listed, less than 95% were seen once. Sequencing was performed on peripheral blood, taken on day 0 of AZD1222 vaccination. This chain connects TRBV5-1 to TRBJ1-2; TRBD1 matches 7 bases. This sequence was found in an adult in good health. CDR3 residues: CASSPDRDGYGYTF. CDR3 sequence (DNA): TGCGCCAGCAGCCCCGACAGGGACGGCTATGGCTACACCTTC.